Below, 23 T cell receptor beta chains from the same sample are listed, as sequenced in a study of Graves' ophthalmopathy and Graves' hyperthyroidism. From RNA, the CDR3 regions of TCR beta chains were amplified and sequenced. The first round was an RT-PCR with HTBI primers, and the second round was a multiplex PCR. One entry per CDR3 protein, called by TCRdb with MiXCR from the multiplex PCR reads. Of roughly 500,000 distinct CDR3 sequences detected, roughly 14% appear once; the ten largest clones hold approximately 9.8%. Material: blood. The origin of the receptors is a woman between 25 and 40 years old with Graves' ophthalmopathy.

This clonotype was seen at least ten times. This chain joins TRBV12-3 or TRBV12-4 and TRBJ2-7; D gene unclear. CDR3 length: 12 residues. V was pared by 2 bases and J by 6 bases, with 8 bases between. CDR3 region: CASSLPSPEQYF. DNA for the CDR3: TGTGCCAGCAGTTTACCGTCTCCCGAGCAGTACTTC.

In its sample, this clonotype was seen many times. The junction does not match germline at one end; this may be a read error. The chain has TRBV7-9 and TRBJ2-7; D unresolved. The CDR3 runs to 11 residues. Germline values: CDR1 SEHNR, CDR2 FQNEAQ (reference sequence). CDR3 nucleotide sequence: TGTACCAGCAGCTTTGACCGCGAGCAGTACTTC. Translation gives CTSSFDREQYF.

In its sample, this clonotype was seen many times. CDR3 protein: CASRGLAGGPGETQYF. The CDR3 DNA is TGTGCCAGCAGAGGACTAGCGGGAGGGCCAGGAGAGACCCAGTACTTC. This rearrangement joins TRBV6-1 to TRBJ2-5; 15 nucleotides agree with TRBD2. V lost 6 bases, J lost 4 bases, and 6 bases stayed unmatched. The CDR3 has 16 amino acids. Germline V gives CDR1 MNHNS, CDR2 SASEGT.

This clonotype was detected ten times or more. The rearrangement uses TRBV2 and TRBJ2-5, with D perhaps TRBD1 or TRBD2 (7 bases each). The DNA matches TRBJ2-1 better at its end, which makes the J call doubtful. The CDR3 runs 16 residues. The germline CDR1 and CDR2 sequences are SNHLY and FYNNEI. The CDR3 DNA follows: TGTGCCAGCAGTGAAGCTGGGAGGGGGCATTACAATGAGCAGTTCTTC. Protein sequence: CASSEAGRGHYNEQFF.

This clonotype was seen at least ten times. This chain uses TRBV11-2 with TRBJ1-1; D is uncertain. The germline V gene encodes CDR1 SGHAT and CDR2 FQNNGV. V gave up 0 bases and J gave up 6 bases, with 5 bases separating them. There are 12 residues in the CDR3. CDR3 amino acids: CASSLEGAEAFF. The CDR3 DNA is TGTGCCAGCAGCTTAGAGGGCGCTGAAGCTTTCTTT.

V and J are TRBV3-1 and TRBJ1-2; D uncertain. Germline V CDR1 and CDR2: LGHDT, YNNKEL (reference sequence). The CDR3 spans 15 residues. Trimming removed 1 base from V and 1 base from J, with 10 bases in between. The CDR3: CASSQAPGDNYGYTF. The CDR3 nucleotides read TGTGCCAGCAGCCAAGCCCCCGGGGATAACTATGGCTACACCTTC.

This clonotype has ten or more counts. The CDR3 spells CASRPVPDLFSGANVLTF. The CDR3 coding sequence is TGTGCCAGCAGACCCGTCCCGGACCTCTTCTCTGGGGCCAACGTCCTGACTTTC. This chain connects TRBV7-8 to TRBJ2-6; D gene unclear. CDR3 length equals 18 residues. With 6 bases removed from V and 0 bases from J, the gap between germline ends came to 18 bases. CDR1 SGHVS and CDR2 FQNEAQ come from the germline V gene.

This clonotype was picked up many times. The gene calls are TRBV7-2 and TRBJ2-7; D could derive from TRBD1 or TRBD2 (5 bases each). The CDR3 runs to 15 residues. Between the trimmed V and J ends, which lost 6 bases and 2 bases, there was a span of 17 bases. Per germline, CDR1 SGHTA and CDR2 FQGNSA. CDR3 residues: CASSPTGTATYEQYF. CDR3 nucleotides: TGTGCCAGCAGTCCGACCGGGACGGCGACCTACGAGCAGTACTTC.

A few counts support this clonotype. This chain joins TRBV6-1 and TRBJ1-2; 8 bases fit TRBD1. CDR3 length: 15 amino acids. With 1 base clipped from V and 8 bases from J, the junction kept 9 bases outside the gene matches. CDR1 and CDR2 from the germline V gene are MNHNS and SASEGT. CDR3 in DNA: TGTGCCAGCAGTGAAGACCCGACAGGGGTGGAGGGCTACACCTTC. Protein sequence: CASSEDPTGVEGYTF.

This clonotype was observed at least ten times. This chain links TRBV6-5 with TRBJ2-7; D not certain. Germline CDR1 MNHEY, CDR2 SVGAGI. The CDR3 contains 13 residues. V was pared by 2 bases and J by 4 bases, with 9 bases between. CDR3 coding DNA: TGTGCCAGCAGTTACAAGGCTTCTTACGAGCAGTACTTC. It specifies CASSYKASYEQYF.

As regards this clonotype: This may stem from a read error, because a much larger clone lies one nucleotide away. The J gene is TRBJ1-3, the V gene TRBV12-3 or TRBV12-4; D call uncertain. The CDR3 consists of 12 residues. Deletions cut 6 bases from V and 4 bases from J, with 7 bases between. CDR3 sequence: CASSSMGNTIYF. CDR3 in DNA: TGTGCCAGCAGCTCAATGGGAAACACCATATATTTT.

This clonotype was seen ten or more times. The chain uses TRBV27 and TRBJ2-6; perhaps TRBD2 as D (5 bases). Trimming removed 8 bases from V and 0 bases from J, with 14 bases in between. The CDR3 covers 16 residues. Germline-derived CDR1 and CDR2 are MNHEY and SMNVEV (reference sequence). CDR3 DNA: TGTGCCAGCGGGCTTGACGGAGGCTCTGGGGCCAACGTCCTGACTTTC. Protein sequence: CASGLDGGSGANVLTF.

This clonotype was observed many times. The genes are TRBV20-1 and TRBJ2-5; 10 bases agree with TRBD2. The V segment lost 3 bases and the J segment 2 bases; nucleotides outside the gene matches: 9. Germline lookup yields CDR1 DFQATT and CDR2 SNEGSKA (reference sequence). The CDR3 has 16 residues. The CDR3 DNA sequence: TGCAGTGCTAGCCCCACGACTAGCGGGCGACAAGAGACCCAGTACTTC. It specifies CSASPTTSGRQETQYF.

V is TRBV5-5 and J is TRBJ1-2; tentatively, D is TRBD1 (6 bases). CDR3 length: 14 amino acids. In germline, CDR1 is SGHKS, CDR2 YYEKEE (reference sequence). Deletions cut 0 bases from V and 4 bases from J, with 10 bases between. CDR3 protein: CASSLADSSYGYTF. Here the CDR3 DNA reads TGTGCCAGCAGCTTGGCGGACAGTTCCTATGGCTACACCTTC.

The sample holds many counts of this clonotype. CDR3 sequence reads: CASSINRDRGQPQHF. The DNA of the CDR3 is TGTGCCAGCAGTATAAACCGGGACAGGGGGCAGCCCCAGCATTTT. The chain links TRBV12-3 or TRBV12-4 to TRBJ1-5; 11 nucleotides line up with TRBD1. J gave up 7 bases and V 5 bases, and 7 bases lay outside the gene matches. The CDR3 runs 15 residues.

The rearrangement uses TRBV18 and TRBJ1-3; D possibly corresponds to TRBD1 (6 bases). The CDR3 totals 14 residues. Deletions cut 5 bases from V and 4 bases from J, with 12 bases between. CDR1 KGHSH and CDR2 LQKENI come from the germline V gene. CDR3 nucleotide sequence: TGTGCCAGCTCATCAACTGACAGGGGAAACACCATATATTTT. This gives the protein CASSSTDRGNTIYF.

This clonotype appeared a few times. The J gene is TRBJ2-7, the V gene TRBV19; D is possibly TRBD1 or TRBD2 (5 bases each). CDR3 size: 15 residues. The V gene's germline CDR1 is LNHDA and CDR2 SQIVND (reference sequence). The ends were cut back, 3 bases at V and 0 bases at J, with 12 bases in the middle. CDR3 nucleotides: TGTGCCAGTAGTATGGGGGAACATAGCTCCTACGAGCAGTACTTC. This codes for CASSMGEHSSYEQYF. Drawing the rest from reference TRBV19 and TRBJ2-7, the complete variable domain is DGGITQSPKYLFRKEGQNVTLSCEQNLNHDAMYWYRQDPGQGLRLIYYSQIVNDFQKGDIAEGYSVSREKKESFPLTVTSAQKNPTAFYLCASSMGEHSSYEQYFGPGTRLTVT.

This clonotype was observed at least ten times. The chain is built from TRBV6-5 and TRBJ1-5; 9 bases are shared with TRBD1. The junction had 5 bases not matched to a gene; V was cut back by 4 bases and J by 7 bases. CDR1 is MNHEY, CDR2 SVGAGI, per germline. This CDR3 region has 14 residues. CDR3 region: CASSFTGGGQPQHF. CDR3 nucleotides: TGTGCCAGCAGTTTCACAGGGGGCGGGCAGCCCCAGCATTTT.

At least ten counts were recorded for this clonotype. The chain employs TRBV19 and TRBJ2-5; 8 nucleotides line up with TRBD2. The CDR3 spans 15 residues. From germline, CDR1 is LNHDA and CDR2 SQIVND (reference sequence). J gave up 4 bases and V 4 bases, and 8 bases lay outside the gene matches. CDR3 nucleotide sequence: TGTGCCAGTAGTAGGCCGGGGGGGGGGCGAGAGACCCAGTACTTC. Amino acid sequence: CASSRPGGGRETQYF.

This clonotype was counted ten times or more. The chain combines TRBV20-1 with TRBJ2-5; D may be TRBD1 or TRBD2 (5 bases each). Trimming took off 5 bases at V and 5 bases at J, with 21 bases between the two ends. Looked up from germline, CDR1 is DFQATT and CDR2 is SNEGSKA (reference sequence). The CDR3 is 15 residues long. The CDR3 DNA reads TGCAGTGCTCAAACCGGGACCCCCAACCGGGAGACCCAGTACTTC. Translating it yields CSAQTGTPNRETQYF.

This clonotype was counted at least ten times. J is TRBJ2-4 and V is TRBV7-2; D may correspond to TRBD1 or TRBD2 (7 bases each). The CDR3 is made up of 14 amino acids. Germline loops: CDR1 SGHTA, CDR2 FQGNSA. Trimming stripped 7 bases from V and 0 bases from J, with 10 bases between. The CDR3 DNA reads as TGTGCCAGCACAGGGGGGGGAGCCAAAAACATTCAGTACTTC. Its translation is CASTGGGAKNIQYF.

There are many counts of this clonotype. V usage is TRBV5-1 and J usage is TRBJ2-5, with D possibly matching TRBD2 (6 bases). The J call is doubtful: the DNA matches TRBJ2-1 better. CDR1 and CDR2 (germline): SGHRS, YFSETQ. The CDR3 runs to 14 residues. CDR3: CASSLEGRYNEQFF. The CDR3 coding sequence is TGCGCCAGCAGCTTGGAAGGGAGGTACAATGAGCAGTTCTTC.

This clonotype was found many times. The chain combines TRBV11-3 with TRBJ2-7; 7 nucleotides match TRBD1. The CDR3 consists of 15 residues. Losses at the gene ends were 4 bases for V and 0 bases for J; bases not matched to a gene: 6. The germline CDR1 and CDR2 sequences are SGHNT and YENEEA. This chain's CDR3 is CASSSQGDSSYEQYF. CDR3 in DNA: TGTGCCAGCAGCTCGCAAGGGGACAGCTCCTACGAGCAGTACTTC.